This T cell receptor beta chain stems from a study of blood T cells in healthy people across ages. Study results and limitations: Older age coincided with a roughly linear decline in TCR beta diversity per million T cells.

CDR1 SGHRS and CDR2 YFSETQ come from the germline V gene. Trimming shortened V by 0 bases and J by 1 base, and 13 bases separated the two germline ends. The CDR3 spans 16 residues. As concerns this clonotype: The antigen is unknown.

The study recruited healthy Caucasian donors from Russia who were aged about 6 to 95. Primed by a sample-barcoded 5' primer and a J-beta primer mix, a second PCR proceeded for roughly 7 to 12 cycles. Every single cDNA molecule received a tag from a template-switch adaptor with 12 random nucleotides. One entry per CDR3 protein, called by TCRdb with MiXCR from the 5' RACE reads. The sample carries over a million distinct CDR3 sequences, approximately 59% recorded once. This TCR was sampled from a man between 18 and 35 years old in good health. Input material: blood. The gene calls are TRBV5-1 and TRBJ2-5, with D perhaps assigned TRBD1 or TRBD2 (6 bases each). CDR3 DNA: TGCGCCAGCAGCTTGGCCGGGGGACACCGCCAAGAGACCCAGTACTTC. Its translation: CASSLAGGHRQETQYF.